Each of the 7 T cell receptor beta chains below was sequenced from the same sample in a study of T cell responses to AZD1222 COVID-19 vaccine. Produced via immunoSEQ multiplex PCR; TCRdb's table is partial and in-frame only. The sample includes about 94,000 clones, around nine tenths seen only once; the top ten take roughly 13%. Sequencing used peripheral blood, obtained on day 0 of AZD1222 vaccination. These receptors all stem from an adult in good health.

The chain uses TRBV19 and TRBJ2-6; perhaps TRBD1 as D (6 bases). The length of the CDR3 is 17 residues. V was trimmed by 1 base and J by 0 bases, leaving 10 bases between them. In germline, CDR1 is LNHDA, CDR2 SQIVND (reference sequence). CDR3 in amino acids: CASSIGGLGSGANVLTF. The CDR3 DNA reads as TGTGCCAGTAGTATAGGGGGGCTGGGCTCTGGGGCCAACGTCCTGACTTTC.

V and J are TRBV6-5 and TRBJ1-1; D call uncertain. Germline V gene sequence: CDR1 MNHEY, CDR2 SVGAGI. The CDR3 consists of 16 residues. V lost 2 bases and J 0 bases, leaving 13 bases between the germline ends. The CDR3 DNA sequence: TGTGCCAGCAGTTACACGCAGCCCCCGGTGAACACTGAAGCTTTCTTT. Translating it yields CASSYTQPPVNTEAFF.

The V gene is TRBV20-1, the J gene TRBJ2-3, with 11 positions matching TRBD2. The CDR3 covers 19 residues. Germline loops: CDR1 DFQATT, CDR2 SNEGSKA (reference sequence). Trimming took 3 bases from V and 0 from J; bases not matched to a gene: 14. The CDR3 here is CSASRPGLAVTSSTDTQYF. In DNA form, the CDR3 reads TGCAGTGCTAGTAGACCGGGACTAGCGGTCACCTCTAGCACAGATACGCAGTATTTT.

This clone was found once. The CDR3 nucleotides read TGTGCCAGCAGACCCGCCAGGTCCGGGGAGCTGTTTTTT. This codes for CASRPARSGELFF. The chain uses TRBV12-3 or TRBV12-4 and TRBJ2-2; D is ambiguous. The CDR3 has 13 residues. Trimming shortened V by 6 bases and J by 6 bases, and 11 bases separated the two germline ends.

J is TRBJ1-6 and V is TRBV18; D not resolved. V lost 7 bases to trimming and J lost 7 bases, with 14 bases between them. CDR1 and CDR2 from the germline V gene are KGHSH and LQKENI. The CDR3 consists of 14 residues. CDR3 in DNA: TGTGCCAGCTGGTATGGGGAAAGAAATTCACCCCTCCACTTT. Its protein product is CASWYGERNSPLHF.

The chain recombines TRBV28 with TRBJ1-2; D is unresolved. Germline CDR1 MDHEN, CDR2 SYDVKM. Trimming cost V 4 bases and J 4 bases, with 10 bases left between them. The CDR3 length is 13 residues. CDR3 loop: CASSSSGVYGYTF. The CDR3 region has the DNA TGTGCCAGCAGTTCCTCGGGCGTCTATGGCTACACCTTC.

The V call is TRBV6-5, the J call TRBJ1-2; D unresolved. Germline CDR1 MNHEY, CDR2 SVGAGI. With 6 bases removed from V and 5 bases from J, the gap between germline ends came to 13 bases. CDR3 length: 13 residues. DNA for the CDR3: TGTGCCAGCAGCGCAGACCCAAGATATGGCTACACCTTC. It translates to CASSADPRYGYTF.